This entry lists 28 T cell receptor beta chains sequenced from one sample in a study of brain T cells in children with intractable seizures. Measured with immunoSEQ multiplex PCR; TCRdb has only the in-frame clones, and not every one. In the table there are about 8,000 clones, about 73% of which are singletons. Only cases whose brain tissue showed the highest T cell transcript signatures were sequenced. Material: resected brain tissue, obtained at surgery. The receptor set was obtained from a boy in the first two years of life with tuberous sclerosis and intractable seizures.

The chain links TRBV5-5 to TRBJ2-1; 7 bases line up with TRBD2. CDR1 and CDR2 from the germline V gene are SGHKS and YYEKEE (reference sequence). There are 16 residues in the CDR3. V trimming: 3 bases; J trimming: 0 bases; junction bases outside the gene matches: 6. CDR3 bases: TGTGCCAGCAGCTGGGACTACAAGAACTCCTACAATGAGCAGTTCTTC. Encoded protein: CASSWDYKNSYNEQFF.

V usage is TRBV6-6 and J usage is TRBJ1-6, with a weak D call TRBD1 (6 bases). CDR1 and CDR2 from the germline V gene are MNHNY and SVGAGI (reference sequence). The ends were cut back, 2 bases at V and 3 bases at J, with 11 bases in the middle. The CDR3 has 16 residues. The CDR3 nucleotides are TGTGCCAGCAGTTACGAGGCAGGGGTCTATAATTCACCCCTCCACTTT. It translates to CASSYEAGVYNSPLHF.

This chain joins TRBV7-3 and TRBJ2-3, with D tentatively TRBD2 (6 bases). The CDR3 contains 15 residues. Germline V gene sequence: CDR1 SGHTA, CDR2 FQGTGA. V was shortened by 0 bases and J by 2 bases, with 9 bases between the two germline ends. CDR3 sequence: CASSLTSGNTDTQYF. CDR3 nucleotides: TGTGCCAGCAGCTTAACTAGCGGCAACACAGATACGCAGTATTTT. Using reference TRBV7-3 and TRBJ2-3 for the parts outside the CDR3, the full variable domain is GAGVSQTPSNKVTEKGKYVELRCDPISGHTALYWYRQSLGQGPEFLIYFQGTGAADDSGLPNDRFFAVRPEGSVSTLKIQRTERGDSAVYLCASSLTSGNTDTQYFGPGTRLTVL.

This clone was seen only a few times. This chain uses TRBV24-1 with TRBJ1-3, with 8 bases that match TRBD1. V gave up 8 bases and J gave up 8 bases; unmatched junction bases: 4. The CDR3 has 12 amino acids. The germline gives CDR1 KGHDR, CDR2 SFDVKD. The CDR3 DNA reads as TGTGCCACCACCGACAGGGGAGACACCATATATTTT. Protein sequence: CATTDRGDTIYF.

This clone was seen more than once but under ten times. V usage is TRBV5-1 and J usage is TRBJ1-6; D is undetermined. The CDR3 runs to 13 residues. Trimming removed 4 bases from V and 7 bases from J, with 9 bases in between. Germline CDR1 reads SGHRS; CDR2 reads YFSETQ. For the CDR3, the DNA is TGCGCCAGCAGCATGGCAGGAAATTCACCCCTCCACTTT. It encodes CASSMAGNSPLHF.

The chain uses TRBV5-4 and TRBJ1-1, with no clear D. Germline V gene data show CDR1 as SGHNT and CDR2 as YYREEE (reference sequence). V lost 0 bases to trimming and J lost 2 bases, with 11 bases between them. The CDR3 covers 15 residues. CDR3 nucleotides: TGTGCCAGCAGCTTGGCGCTGGGTCCAAACACTGAAGCTTTCTTT. The encoded protein is CASSLALGPNTEAFF.

This clone has more than one count but fewer than ten. The chain combines TRBV28 with TRBJ2-7; 11 nucleotides agree with TRBD2. The CDR3 spans 16 residues. From germline, CDR1 is MDHEN and CDR2 SYDVKM. V dropped 6 bases and J dropped 3; count of bases not matched to a gene: 10. This CDR3 reads CASSSRTSGFHYEQYF. The CDR3 DNA follows: TGTGCCAGCAGCTCCAGGACTAGCGGGTTTCACTACGAGCAGTACTTC.

The rearrangement joins TRBV12-5 to TRBJ1-1; possibly TRBD1 for D (6 bases). Trimming took 5 bases from V and 11 from J, leaving 21 bases between them. The CDR3 extends over 14 amino acids. Germline V gene sequence: CDR1 LGHNT, CDR2 FRNRAP. Here the CDR3 DNA reads TGTGCTAGTGGTCCAAATCACGACGACAGGAGGGCTTTCTTT. Its translation is CASGPNHDDRRAFF.

The chain's CDR3 is CASSPRPTGIGNTEAFF. For the CDR3, the DNA is TGTGCCAGCAGCCCTCGTCCGACAGGGATCGGTAACACTGAAGCTTTCTTT. The chain is built from TRBV7-8 and TRBJ1-1; 7 bases line up with TRBD1. The CDR3 extends over 17 amino acids. Germline assignment: CDR1 SGHVS and CDR2 FQNEAQ. V lost 5 bases, J lost 2 bases, and 14 bases stayed unmatched. The entire variable domain, with the rest obtained from reference TRBV7-8 and TRBJ1-1, is as follows: GAGVSQSPRYKVAKRGQDVALRCDPISGHVSLFWYQQALGQGPEFLTYFQNEAQLDKSGLPSDRFFAERPEGSVSTLKIQRTQQEDSAVYLCASSPRPTGIGNTEAFFGQGTRLTVV.

On this clone: The identical CDR3 is also encoded by other nucleotide sequences in the sample. The chain recombines TRBV6-6 with TRBJ1-2; D unclear. Germline assignment: CDR1 MNHNY and CDR2 SVGAGI (reference sequence). The CDR3 is 11 residues long. V lost 8 bases and J lost 5, with 9 bases in between. The CDR3 nucleotides read TGTGCCAGCCGGACCGTGTATGGCTACACCTTC. Translated, it gives CASRTVYGYTF.

V and J are TRBV10-3 and TRBJ2-1; D possibly matches TRBD1 or TRBD2 (5 bases each). The V gene's germline CDR1 is ENHRY and CDR2 SYGVKD. Trimming left V 4 bases short and J 1 base short, with 8 bases between. The CDR3 length is 14 residues. As DNA, the CDR3 is TGTGCCATCAGTGGGGGGATGTCCTACAATGAGCAGTTCTTC. Translated: CAISGGMSYNEQFF.

The chain couples TRBV3-1 (or the pseudogene TRBV3-2) to TRBJ2-5; 8 positions agree with TRBD1. The CDR3 totals 16 residues. Trimming took 1 base from V and 2 from J; bases not matched to a gene: 6. The germline V gene encodes CDR1 LGHDT and CDR2 YNNKEL (reference sequence). The CDR3 bases are TGTGCCAGCAGCCAAGCTTTCGGACAGGGACAAGAGACCCAGTACTTC. This codes for CASSQAFGQGQETQYF.

The chain combines TRBV19 with TRBJ1-2; 7 bases line up with TRBD1. The germline gives CDR1 LNHDA, CDR2 SQIVND (reference sequence). The CDR3 runs 13 residues. The junction had 9 bases not matched to a gene; V was cut back by 6 bases and J by 8 bases. CDR3 residues: CASRTGLSVGYTF. The CDR3 nucleotides are TGTGCCAGTAGGACAGGGTTATCAGTCGGCTACACCTTC.

The genes are TRBV2 and TRBJ1-4; D is unclear. This CDR3 region has 10 residues. The germline V gene has CDR1 SNHLY and CDR2 FYNNEI. With 3 bases removed from V and 8 bases from J, the gap between germline ends came to 1 base. The CDR3 region is CASSDEKLFF. CDR3 in DNA: TGTGCCAGCAGTGACGAAAAACTGTTTTTT.

The V gene is TRBV5-1, the J gene TRBJ2-3; a possible D gene is TRBD1 (6 bases). CDR1 is SGHRS and CDR2 is YFSETQ in the germline V gene. There are 16 residues in the CDR3. V dropped 2 bases and J dropped 2 bases, with 15 bases sitting between them. Here the CDR3 reads CASSFLRGSDTDTQYF. Written as DNA, the CDR3 is TGCGCCAGCAGCTTTTTAAGGGGGTCCGACACAGATACGCAGTATTTT.

The chain is built from TRBV6-6 and TRBJ1-3, with D maybe TRBD1 (6 bases). V lost 10 bases, J lost 4 bases, and 11 bases lay in between. Germline V gene data show CDR1 as MNHNY and CDR2 as SVGAGI (reference sequence). This CDR3 spans 12 amino acids. The CDR3 loop reads CAIQGYGNTIYF. As DNA, the CDR3 is TGTGCCATCCAGGGGTACGGAAACACCATATATTTT.

This chain connects TRBV6-1 to TRBJ2-7; 9 bases align to TRBD2. CDR3 size: 17 residues. Germline assignment: CDR1 MNHNS and CDR2 SASEGT. The V segment lost 0 bases and the J segment 2 bases; nucleotides outside the gene matches: 8. The CDR3 nucleotides read TGTGCCAGCAGTGAAGCGACTCGGCGGGGGGGAACCTACGAGCAGTACTTC. The encoded protein is CASSEATRRGGTYEQYF.

The chain couples TRBV6-5 to TRBJ1-1; maybe TRBD1 (6 bases). This CDR3 has 13 amino acids. CDR1 and CDR2 from the germline V gene are MNHEY and SVGAGI. Trimming removed 8 bases at V and 3 bases at J, with 13 bases between. CDR3 loop: CASSWRGDTEAFF. The CDR3 nucleotides are TGTGCCAGCTCATGGAGGGGGGACACTGAAGCTTTCTTT.

This chain uses TRBV3-1 (or the pseudogene TRBV3-2) with TRBJ2-3, with a possible D match to TRBD1 (6 bases). Trimming left V 4 bases short and J 1 base short, with 6 bases between. This CDR3 spans 13 amino acids. From germline, CDR1 is LGHDT and CDR2 YNNKEL (reference sequence). CDR3: CASSRTGTDTQYF. CDR3 bases: TGTGCCAGCAGCCGGACAGGCACAGATACGCAGTATTTT.

This clone turned up a few times. The chain has TRBV28 and TRBJ1-2; TRBD1 aligns across 7 bases. The V and J ends lost 10 bases and 1 base, in that order; junction bases with no gene match: 6. The CDR3 loop spans 13 amino acids. Germline CDR1 is MDHEN and CDR2 is SYDVKM. The CDR3 bases are TGTGCCACCAGACAGGGTCTTAACTATGGCTACACCTTC. This gives the protein CATRQGLNYGYTF.

This clone was seen more than once but under ten times. CDR3 amino acids: CASSWTGNQPQHF. The CDR3 coding sequence is TGCGCCAGCAGCTGGACAGGCAATCAGCCCCAGCATTTT. The chain combines TRBV5-1 with TRBJ1-5, with D perhaps matching TRBD1 (6 bases). V was pared by 3 bases and J by 2 bases, with 6 bases between. The CDR3 extends over 13 amino acids. From germline, CDR1 is SGHRS and CDR2 YFSETQ. The full variable domain, with the rest looked up from reference TRBV5-1 and TRBJ1-5, is KAGVTQTPRYLIKTRGQQVTLSCSPISGHRSVSWYQQTPGQGLQFLFEYFSETQRNKGNFPGRFSGRQFSNSRSEMNVSTLELGDSALYLCASSWTGNQPQHFGDGTRLSIL.

This clone was recorded a few times. The chain couples TRBV6-6 to TRBJ1-4, with unresolved D. With 6 bases removed from V and 6 bases from J, the gap between germline ends came to 5 bases. CDR3 length: 11 residues. From germline, CDR1 is MNHNY and CDR2 SVGAGI (reference sequence). CDR3 in amino acids: CASRGYEKLFF. The CDR3 region has the DNA TGTGCCAGCAGGGGATATGAAAAACTGTTTTTT.

The V and J genes are TRBV3-1 (or the pseudogene TRBV3-2) and TRBJ2-7; the match to TRBD2 covers 11 bases. From germline, CDR1 is LGHDT and CDR2 YNNKEL (reference sequence). V shed 6 bases, J shed 2 bases, and the junction held 3 bases outside the gene matches. This CDR3 is 14 amino acids long. As DNA, the CDR3 is TGTGCCAGCAGTCGACTAGCGGGAACCTACGAGCAGTACTTC. Its translation is CASSRLAGTYEQYF.

The chain joins TRBV5-8 to TRBJ2-1, with TRBD2 matching over 12 bases. In germline, CDR1 is SGHTS, CDR2 YDEGEE. V lost 7 bases to trimming and J lost 0 bases; unmatched junction nucleotides: 11. The CDR3 runs 18 residues. CDR3: CASPILAGGRSSYNEQFF. The CDR3 region has the DNA TGTGCCAGCCCCATTCTAGCGGGAGGGCGGTCCTCCTACAATGAGCAGTTCTTC.

This clone is labeled as medium-sized. The chain links TRBV19 to TRBJ2-7, with a tentative D call TRBD2 (5 bases). From germline, CDR1 is LNHDA and CDR2 SQIVND (reference sequence). The ends were cut back, 2 bases at V and 3 bases at J, with 8 bases in the middle. The CDR3 sequence is 13 residues long. The CDR3 is CASSITGYYEQYF. Here the CDR3 DNA reads TGTGCCAGTAGTATAACGGGATACTACGAGCAGTACTTC.

The chain links TRBV28 to TRBJ1-5; D is undetermined. V was trimmed by 2 bases and J by 2 bases, leaving 7 bases between them. This CDR3 has 14 amino acids. Germline V gene lookup returns CDR1 MDHEN and CDR2 SYDVKM. CDR3 residues: CASSLGLGNQPQHF. The DNA of the CDR3 is TGTGCCAGCAGTTTAGGGTTAGGCAATCAGCCCCAGCATTTT.

This chain joins TRBV20-1 and TRBJ2-1; D is possibly TRBD2 (6 bases). Germline CDR1 reads DFQATT; CDR2 reads SNEGSKA (reference sequence). The CDR3 has 17 residues. Trimming left V 3 bases short and J 2 bases short, with 20 bases between. The chain's CDR3 is CSASPMEGSETYNEQFF. CDR3 in DNA: TGCAGTGCTAGTCCCATGGAGGGTAGCGAAACCTACAATGAGCAGTTCTTC.

This sequence joins TRBV5-1 and TRBJ2-2; possible D gene TRBD1, 5 bases. Trimming took 4 bases from V and 0 from J, leaving 13 bases between them. This CDR3 has 16 residues. Germline V gene data show CDR1 as SGHRS and CDR2 as YFSETQ. CDR3 nucleotides: TGCGCCAGCAGCCTCAGGGTAGCCTCGAACACCGGGGAGCTGTTTTTT. It yields the protein CASSLRVASNTGELFF.